Listed below are T cell receptor beta chains from one sample, sequenced in a study of blood T cell repertoires in COVID-19. The data were produced by immunoSEQ multiplex PCR, yet TCRdb's version contains in-frame clones alone and is incomplete. The sample has more than 200,000 clones, roughly 84% seen once. The sequencing input was peripheral blood. The receptors here all came from a man aged 45-65 years with active or convalescent COVID-19. The CDR3 runs from the conserved cysteine through the conserved F or W. Each record gives: V gene, clone size, D gene, J gene, CDR3 DNA, CDR3 protein. D genes are given only for firm matches. The size entry is marked missing in some rows and otherwise reads once, few, many or a size class.

TRBV5-5	-	-	TRBJ2-5	TGTGCCAGCAGACGGGGTGTCCAAGAGACCCAGTACTTC	CASRRGVQETQYF
TRBV6-1	once	-	TRBJ1-2	TGTGCCAGCAGTGAAGGGGGGGGCTATGGCTACACCTTC	CASSEGGGYGYTF
TRBV11-2	-	-	TRBJ1-2	TGTGCCAGCAGCTCATCCACAGCTAACTATGGCTACACCTTC	CASSSSTANYGYTF
TRBV14	few	-	TRBJ1-1	TGTGCCAGCAGCCCAACAGCGGGGAACACTGAAGCTTTCTTT	CASSPTAGNTEAFF
TRBV29-1	-	TRBD1	TRBJ1-2	TGCAGCGTCAGTAGACAGGGTGGCTATGGCTACACCTTC	CSVSRQGGYGYTF
TRBV7-8	-	-	TRBJ2-5	TGTGCCAGCAGCCGAGCTTCCGGGGGTGAAGAGACCCAGTACTTC	CASSRASGGEETQYF
TRBV6-5	-	-	TRBJ2-5	TGTGCCAGCAGGCTCGGTGGCTACCGCGGGGAGACCCAGTACTTC	CASRLGGYRGETQYF
TRBV7-9	few	-	TRBJ1-1	TGTGCCAGCAGCTCCCGGGGGGGGCGATTGATGAACACTGAAGCTTTCTTT	CASSSRGGRLMNTEAFF
TRBV7-2	-	TRBD1	TRBJ1-3	TGTGCCAGCAGCCCGAGACAGGGGAGCACTGGAAACACCATATATTTT	CASSPRQGSTGNTIYF
TRBV9	-	TRBD1	TRBJ1-2	TGTGCCAGCAGCCCTAGACAGGGGGACGGTGGCTACACCTTC	CASSPRQGDGGYTF
TRBV19	-	TRBD2	TRBJ2-7	TGTGCCAGTAGTGAGGGAGGGAGCTACGAGCAGTACTTC	CASSEGGSYEQYF
TRBV5-4	-	TRBD1	TRBJ1-6	TGTGCCAGCAGCGGAGACAGGGCCCATTCACCCCTCCACTTT	CASSGDRAHSPLHF
TRBV2	-	-	TRBJ2-1	TGTGCCAGCAGGGACACAGGGTCTGAGCAGTTCTTC	CASRDTGSEQFF
TRBV7-8	-	-	TRBJ1-1	TGTGCCAGCAGCTTAGAAGGGCGGGGCTCGGGCACTGAAGCTTTCTTT	CASSLEGRGSGTEAFF
TRBV4-3	-	TRBD1	TRBJ1-6	TGCGCCAGCAGCCAAACCACAGGGGAAAATTCACCCCTCCACTTT	CASSQTTGENSPLHF
TRBV27	-	-	TRBJ1-5	TGTGCCAGCAGTGCCACTAATCAGCCCCAGCATTTT	CASSATNQPQHF